This T cell receptor (beta chain) was captured by sequencing in a study of blood T cell repertoires in COVID-19. Per the study methods: Amplification with reference gene primers provided the estimates of nucleated cell counts. Clones were read by immunoSEQ multiplex PCR, and TCRdb kept only the in-frame ones, dropping some. V and J calls and clone size are copied from that table; D and trimming were computed from the DNA. The sample records under 300,000 clones, around 85% being singletons. This CDR3 has 15 amino acids. Trimming at V came to 5 bases and at J to 9 bases, leaving 10 bases not matched to a gene. Germline CDR1 SNHLY, CDR2 FYNNEI. Enrollment of patients from Seattle took place during active infection, with longitudinal follow-up.

Sequenced material: peripheral blood. This receptor was identified in a human donor with COVID-19, enrolled during active disease. The donor label of this sample is uncertain. The chain is built from TRBV2 and TRBJ2-1; TRBD2 matches at 10 bases. The CDR3: CASSPGLAVRTEQFF. CDR3 coding DNA: TGTGCCAGCAGTCCCGGACTAGCGGTCAGGACTGAGCAGTTCTTC.